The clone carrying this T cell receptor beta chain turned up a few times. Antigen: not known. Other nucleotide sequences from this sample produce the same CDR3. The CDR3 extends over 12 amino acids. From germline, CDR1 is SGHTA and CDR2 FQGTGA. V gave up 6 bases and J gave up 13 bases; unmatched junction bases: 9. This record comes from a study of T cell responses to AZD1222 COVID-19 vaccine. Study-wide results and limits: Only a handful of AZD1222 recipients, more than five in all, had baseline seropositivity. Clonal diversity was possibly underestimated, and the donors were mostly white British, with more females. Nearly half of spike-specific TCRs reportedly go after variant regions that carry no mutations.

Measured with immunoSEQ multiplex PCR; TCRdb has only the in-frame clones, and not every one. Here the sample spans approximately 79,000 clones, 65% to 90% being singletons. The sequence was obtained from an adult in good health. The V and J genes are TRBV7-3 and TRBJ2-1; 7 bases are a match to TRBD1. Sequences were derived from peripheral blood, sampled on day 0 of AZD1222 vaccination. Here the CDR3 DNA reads TGTGCCAGCAGTTCATCGACAGGGATACAGTTCTTC. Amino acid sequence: CASSSSTGIQFF.